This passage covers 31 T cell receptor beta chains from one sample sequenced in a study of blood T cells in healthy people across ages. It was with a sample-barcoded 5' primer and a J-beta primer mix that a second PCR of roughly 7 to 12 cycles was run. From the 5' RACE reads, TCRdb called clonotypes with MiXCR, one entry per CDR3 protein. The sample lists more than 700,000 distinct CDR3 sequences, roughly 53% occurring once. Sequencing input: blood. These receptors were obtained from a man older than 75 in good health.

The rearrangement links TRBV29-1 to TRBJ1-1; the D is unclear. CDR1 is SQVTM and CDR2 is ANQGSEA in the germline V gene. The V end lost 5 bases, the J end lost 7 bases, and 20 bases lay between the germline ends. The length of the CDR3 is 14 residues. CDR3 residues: CSVSGRGPAVEAFF. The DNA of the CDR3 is TGCAGCGTTTCCGGTCGTGGGCCAGCTGTTGAAGCTTTCTTT.

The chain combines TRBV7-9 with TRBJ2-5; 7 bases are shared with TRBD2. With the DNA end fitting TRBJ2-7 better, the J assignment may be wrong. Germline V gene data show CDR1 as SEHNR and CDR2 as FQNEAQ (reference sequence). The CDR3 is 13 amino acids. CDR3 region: CASGEGNTGEQYF. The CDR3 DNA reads TGTGCCAGCGGGGAGGGAAATACGGGCGAGCAGTACTTC.

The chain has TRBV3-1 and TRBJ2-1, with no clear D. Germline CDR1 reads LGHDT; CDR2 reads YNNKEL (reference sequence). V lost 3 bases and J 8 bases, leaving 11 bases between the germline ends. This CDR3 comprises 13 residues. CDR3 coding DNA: TGTGCCAGCAGCCACTTACCGAACGATGAGCAGTTCTTC. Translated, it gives CASSHLPNDEQFF.

In nucleotides, the CDR3 is TGTGCCAGCCAGCGGGTCACAGATACGCAGTATTTT. Its translation is CASQRVTDTQYF. The J gene is TRBJ2-2, the V gene TRBV28, with a possible D match to TRBD2 (6 bases). TRBJ2-3 matches the DNA end more closely, so the J call is doubtful. Germline CDR1 and CDR2: MDHEN and SYDVKM. The CDR3 sequence is 12 residues long.

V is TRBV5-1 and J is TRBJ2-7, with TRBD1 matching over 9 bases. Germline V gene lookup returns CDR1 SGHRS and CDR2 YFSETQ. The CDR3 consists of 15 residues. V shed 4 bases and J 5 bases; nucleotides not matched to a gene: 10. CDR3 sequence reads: CASSPPRTGVNEQYF. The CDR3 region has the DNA TGCGCCAGCAGCCCTCCCAGGACAGGGGTGAACGAGCAGTACTTC. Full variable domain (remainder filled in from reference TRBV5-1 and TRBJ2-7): KAGVTQTPRYLIKTRGQQVTLSCSPISGHRSVSWYQQTPGQGLQFLFEYFSETQRNKGNFPGRFSGRQFSNSRSEMNVSTLELGDSALYLCASSPPRTGVNEQYFGPGTRLTVT.

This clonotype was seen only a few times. CDR3 sequence (DNA): TGCAGTGCCCAGGCTAGCGGGAGTTATGCTGAGCAGTTCTTC. It specifies CSAQASGSYAEQFF. The genes are TRBV20-1 and TRBJ2-1, with TRBD2 matching over 10 bases. Unmatched junction bases numbered 11, after V lost 6 bases and J lost 9 bases. Germline V gene lookup returns CDR1 DFQATT and CDR2 SNEGSKA (reference sequence). The CDR3 has 14 amino acids.

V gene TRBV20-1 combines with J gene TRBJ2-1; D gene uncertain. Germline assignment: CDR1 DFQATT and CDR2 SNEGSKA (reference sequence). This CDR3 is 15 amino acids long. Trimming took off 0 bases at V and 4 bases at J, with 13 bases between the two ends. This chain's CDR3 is CSAREGSLDYNEQFF. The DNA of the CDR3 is TGCAGTGCTAGAGAGGGGTCACTGGATTACAATGAGCAGTTCTTC.

Here the CDR3 DNA reads TGTGCAAGTCGCTTAGTTGGGGGAGTGGAGCGGGAGAGCCGAGACTCCTACGAGCAGTACTTC. Translation gives CASRLVGGVERESRDSYEQYF. The genes are TRBV12-2 and TRBJ2-7; the DNA was not used to check the table's D call, TRBD2. TRBV12-2 is termed a pseudogene. The CDR3 is made up of 21 amino acids.

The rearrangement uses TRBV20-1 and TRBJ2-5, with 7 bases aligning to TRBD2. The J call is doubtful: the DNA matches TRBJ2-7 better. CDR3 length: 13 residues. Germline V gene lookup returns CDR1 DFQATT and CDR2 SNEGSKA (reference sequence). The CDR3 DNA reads TGCAGTGGAAGGGGAGGGTACTCCTACGAGCAGTACTTC. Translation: CSGRGGYSYEQYF.

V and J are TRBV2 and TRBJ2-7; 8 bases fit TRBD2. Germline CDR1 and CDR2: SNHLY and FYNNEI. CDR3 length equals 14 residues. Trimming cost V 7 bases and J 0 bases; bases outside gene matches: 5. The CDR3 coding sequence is TGTGCCAGCAACCTAGCGGGCAGCTCCTACGAGCAGTACTTC. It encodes CASNLAGSSYEQYF. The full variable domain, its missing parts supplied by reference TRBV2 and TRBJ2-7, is EPEVTQTPSHQVTQMGQEVILRCVPISNHLYFYWYRQILGQKVEFLVSFYNNEISEKSEIFDDQFSVERPDGSNFTLKIRSTKLEDSAMYFCASNLAGSSYEQYFGPGTRLTVT.

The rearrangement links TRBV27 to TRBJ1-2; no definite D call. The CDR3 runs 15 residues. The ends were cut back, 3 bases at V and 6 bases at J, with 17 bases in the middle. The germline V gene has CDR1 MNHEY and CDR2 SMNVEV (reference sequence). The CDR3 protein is CASSFARPEVDGYTF. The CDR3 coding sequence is TGTGCCAGCAGTTTTGCTCGGCCAGAAGTCGATGGCTACACCTTC.

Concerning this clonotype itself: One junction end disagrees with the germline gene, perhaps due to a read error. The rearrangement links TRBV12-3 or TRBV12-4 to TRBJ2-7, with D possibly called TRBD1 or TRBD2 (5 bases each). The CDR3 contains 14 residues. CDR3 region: CASSSSGSSYGQYF. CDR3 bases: TGTGCCAGCAGTTCGTCAGGGAGCTCCTACGGGCAGTACTTC.

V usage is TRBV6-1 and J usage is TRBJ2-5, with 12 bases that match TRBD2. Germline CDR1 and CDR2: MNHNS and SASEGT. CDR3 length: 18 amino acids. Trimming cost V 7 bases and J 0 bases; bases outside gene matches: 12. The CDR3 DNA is TGTGCCAGCAAGGCGGCTAGCGGGAGGGCCCTGTACCAAGAGACCCAGTACTTC. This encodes CASKAASGRALYQETQYF.

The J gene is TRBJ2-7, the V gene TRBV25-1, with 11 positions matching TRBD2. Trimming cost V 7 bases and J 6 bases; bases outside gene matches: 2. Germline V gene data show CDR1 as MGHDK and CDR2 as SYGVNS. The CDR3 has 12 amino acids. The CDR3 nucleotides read TGTGCCAGCACGCTAGCGGGAGGCGAGCAGTACTTC. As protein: CASTLAGGEQYF.

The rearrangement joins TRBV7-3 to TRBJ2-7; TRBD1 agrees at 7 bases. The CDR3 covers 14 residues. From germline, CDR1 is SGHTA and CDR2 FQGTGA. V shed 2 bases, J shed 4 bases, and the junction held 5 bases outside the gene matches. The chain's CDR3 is CASSLAGGRYEQYF. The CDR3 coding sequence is TGTGCCAGCAGCTTAGCAGGGGGTCGTTACGAGCAGTACTTC.

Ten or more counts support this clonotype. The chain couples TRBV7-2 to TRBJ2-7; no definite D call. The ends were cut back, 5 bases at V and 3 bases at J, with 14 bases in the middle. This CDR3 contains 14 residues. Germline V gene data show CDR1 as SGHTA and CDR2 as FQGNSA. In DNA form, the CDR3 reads TGTGCCAGCAGCACAAGGTGGGGAAACTACGAGCAGTACTTC. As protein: CASSTRWGNYEQYF.

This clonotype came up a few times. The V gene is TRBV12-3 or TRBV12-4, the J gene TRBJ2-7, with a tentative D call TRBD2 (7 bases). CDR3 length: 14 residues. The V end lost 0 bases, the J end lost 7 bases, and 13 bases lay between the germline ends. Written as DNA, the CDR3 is TGTGCCAGCAGTTTAGCGGGAGGGGGAGTAGAGCAGTACTTC. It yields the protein CASSLAGGGVEQYF.

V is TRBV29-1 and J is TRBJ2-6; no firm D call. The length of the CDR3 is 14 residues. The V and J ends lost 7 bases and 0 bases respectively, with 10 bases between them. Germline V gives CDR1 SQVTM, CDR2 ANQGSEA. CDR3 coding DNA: TGCAGCGCCGCCGTTGGCTCTGGGGCCAACGTCCTGACTTTC. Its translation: CSAAVGSGANVLTF. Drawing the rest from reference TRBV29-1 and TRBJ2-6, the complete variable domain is SAVISQKPSRDICQRGTSLTIQCQVDSQVTMMFWYRQQPGQSLTLIATANQGSEATYESGFVIDKFPISRPNLTFSTLTVSNMSPEDSSIYLCSAAVGSGANVLTFGAGSRLTVL.

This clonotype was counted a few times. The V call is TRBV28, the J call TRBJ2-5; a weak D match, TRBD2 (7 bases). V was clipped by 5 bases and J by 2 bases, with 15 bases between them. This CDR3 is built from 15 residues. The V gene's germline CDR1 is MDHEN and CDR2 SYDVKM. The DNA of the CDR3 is TGTGCCAGCAGTCTCTGGGGGCGGGGGCAAGAGACCCAGTACTTC. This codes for CASSLWGRGQETQYF.

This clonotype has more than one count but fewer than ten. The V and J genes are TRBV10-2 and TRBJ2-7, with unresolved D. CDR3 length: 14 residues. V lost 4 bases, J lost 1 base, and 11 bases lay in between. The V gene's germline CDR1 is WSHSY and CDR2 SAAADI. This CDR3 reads CASSVAVGSYEQYF. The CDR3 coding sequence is TGCGCCAGCAGTGTCGCGGTGGGATCCTACGAGCAGTACTTC.

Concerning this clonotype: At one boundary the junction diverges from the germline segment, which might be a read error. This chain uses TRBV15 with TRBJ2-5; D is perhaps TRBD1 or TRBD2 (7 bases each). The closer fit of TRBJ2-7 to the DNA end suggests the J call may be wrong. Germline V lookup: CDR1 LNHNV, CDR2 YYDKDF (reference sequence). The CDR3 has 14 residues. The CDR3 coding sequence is TGTGTCACCAGCAGAGCGGGACAGCTACGCGAGCAGTACTTC. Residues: CVTSRAGQLREQYF.

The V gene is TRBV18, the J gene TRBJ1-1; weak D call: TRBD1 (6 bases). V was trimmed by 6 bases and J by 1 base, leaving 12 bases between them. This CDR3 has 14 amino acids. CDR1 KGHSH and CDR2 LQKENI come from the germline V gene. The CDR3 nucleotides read TGTGCCAGCTCCCCTAGGGGGTCGAACACTGAAGCTTTCTTT. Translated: CASSPRGSNTEAFF.

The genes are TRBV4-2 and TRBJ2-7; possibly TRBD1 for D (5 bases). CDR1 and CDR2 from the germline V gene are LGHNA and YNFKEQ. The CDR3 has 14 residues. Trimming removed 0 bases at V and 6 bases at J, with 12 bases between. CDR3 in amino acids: CASSQEQARPEQYF. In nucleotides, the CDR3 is TGTGCCAGCAGCCAAGAACAGGCCCGACCCGAGCAGTACTTC.

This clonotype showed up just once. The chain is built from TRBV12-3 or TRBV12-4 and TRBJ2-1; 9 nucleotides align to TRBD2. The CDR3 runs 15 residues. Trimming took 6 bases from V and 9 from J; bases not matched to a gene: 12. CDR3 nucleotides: TGTGCCAGCAGGCCGGGTAGCGGGAGCGACGGTGAGCAGTTCTTC. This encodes CASRPGSGSDGEQFF.

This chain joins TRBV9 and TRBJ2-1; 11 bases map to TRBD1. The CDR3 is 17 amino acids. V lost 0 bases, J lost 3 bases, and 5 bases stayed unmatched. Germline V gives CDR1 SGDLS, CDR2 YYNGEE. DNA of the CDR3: TGTGCCAGCAGCGTAGAGTCCGGGACAGGGGGCTACAATGAGCAGTTCTTC. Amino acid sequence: CASSVESGTGGYNEQFF.

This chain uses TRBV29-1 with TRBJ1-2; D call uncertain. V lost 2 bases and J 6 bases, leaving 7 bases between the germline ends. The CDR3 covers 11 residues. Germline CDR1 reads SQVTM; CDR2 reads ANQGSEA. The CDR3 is CSVETVDGYTF. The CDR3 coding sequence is TGCAGCGTTGAAACGGTCGATGGCTACACCTTC.

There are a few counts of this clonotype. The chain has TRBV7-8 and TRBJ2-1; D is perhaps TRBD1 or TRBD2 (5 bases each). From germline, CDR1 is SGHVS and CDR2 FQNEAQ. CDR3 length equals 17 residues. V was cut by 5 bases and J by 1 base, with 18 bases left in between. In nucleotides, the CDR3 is TGTGCCAGCAGCCACGGGACCGCCGGAGCGTCCTACAATGAGCAGTTCTTC. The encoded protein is CASSHGTAGASYNEQFF.

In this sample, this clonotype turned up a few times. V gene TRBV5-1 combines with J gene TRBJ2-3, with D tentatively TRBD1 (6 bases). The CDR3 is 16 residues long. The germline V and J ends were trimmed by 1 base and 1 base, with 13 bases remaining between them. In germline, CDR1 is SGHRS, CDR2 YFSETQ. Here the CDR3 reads CASSLPTGFGTDTQYF. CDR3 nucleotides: TGCGCCAGCAGCTTGCCTACAGGGTTCGGCACAGATACGCAGTATTTT.

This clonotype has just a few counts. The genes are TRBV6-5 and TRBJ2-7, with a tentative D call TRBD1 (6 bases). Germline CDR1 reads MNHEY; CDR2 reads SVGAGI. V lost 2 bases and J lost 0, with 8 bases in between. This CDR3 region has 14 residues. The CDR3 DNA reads TGTGCCAGCAGTTACAAGGGGGTCTCCTACGAGCAGTACTTC. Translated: CASSYKGVSYEQYF.

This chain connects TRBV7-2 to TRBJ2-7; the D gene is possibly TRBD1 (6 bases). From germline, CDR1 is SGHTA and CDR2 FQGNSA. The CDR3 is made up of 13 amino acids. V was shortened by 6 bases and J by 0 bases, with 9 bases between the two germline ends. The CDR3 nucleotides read TGTGCCAGCAGAACAGGGAGCTCCTACGAGCAGTACTTC. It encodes CASRTGSSYEQYF.

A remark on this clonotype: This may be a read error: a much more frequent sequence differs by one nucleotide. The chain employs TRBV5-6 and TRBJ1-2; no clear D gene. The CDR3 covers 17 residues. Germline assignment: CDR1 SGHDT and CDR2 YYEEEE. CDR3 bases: TGTGCCCGCAGCCCGGAGTACGAAGGCCCAGCTAACTATGGCTACACCTTC. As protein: CARSPEYEGPANYGYTF.